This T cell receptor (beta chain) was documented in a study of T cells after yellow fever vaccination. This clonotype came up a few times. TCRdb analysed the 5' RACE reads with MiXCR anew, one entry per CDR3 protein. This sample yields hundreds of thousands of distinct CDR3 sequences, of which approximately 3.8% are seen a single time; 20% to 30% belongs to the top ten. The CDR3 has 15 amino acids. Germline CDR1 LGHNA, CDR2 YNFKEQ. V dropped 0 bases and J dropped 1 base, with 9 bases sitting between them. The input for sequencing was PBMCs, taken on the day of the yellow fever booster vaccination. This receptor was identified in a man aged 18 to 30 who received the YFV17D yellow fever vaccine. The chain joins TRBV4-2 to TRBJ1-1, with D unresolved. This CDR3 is CASSQDSGRNTEAFF. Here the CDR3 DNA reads TGTGCCAGCAGCCAAGATAGCGGGCGGAACACTGAAGCTTTCTTT.